This TCR beta chain was retrieved from a study of neurological immune-mediated disorders. The study built unsorted libraries from 2 million PBMCs kept at -80 C. This clonotype was picked up many times. Its antigen is currently unknown. The CDR3 is made up of 15 amino acids. The germline CDR1 and CDR2 sequences are KGHSH and LQKENI. Unmatched junction bases numbered 6, after V lost 4 bases and J lost 3 bases. TCRdb independently ran MiXCR on the 5' RACE reads; one entry per CDR3 protein. Here the sample spans 45,000 to 65,000 distinct CDR3 sequences, roughly 4.3% being singletons. Study-wide results and limits: The multiple sclerosis repertoire cluster had no association with any clinical or MRI feature. It was the repertoires of 18 of 34 multiple sclerosis patients that phylogenetic grouping placed in one related-CDR3 cluster, which is a possible signature.

This sequence joins TRBV18 and TRBJ2-5; TRBD1 aligns across 9 bases. The origin of this receptor is a middle-aged man with multiple sclerosis. Sequenced sample: PBMCs. The CDR3 DNA is TGTGCCAGCTCACAACCCGGGACAGGGAAAGAGACCCAGTACTTC. Amino acids: CASSQPGTGKETQYF.